The 29 T cell receptor beta chains below come from one sample, sequenced in a study of PD-L1 blockade in urothelial cancer. Time point specified: peripheral blood 6 weeks after treatment start. Using immunoSEQ multiplex PCR, the repertoire was profiled, and TCRdb retains in-frame clones only, with some absent. The data contain tens of thousands of clones, around 82% of them singletons. This material consisted of PBMCs, taken around atezolizumab (anti-PD-L1) treatment. The receptors originated from a man between 45 and 60 years old with urothelial cancer.

V gene TRBV2 combines with J gene TRBJ2-5, with D tentatively TRBD2 (6 bases). Germline CDR1 is SNHLY and CDR2 is FYNNEI. Trimming took 4 bases from V and 2 from J, leaving 11 bases between them. This CDR3 has 14 residues. The CDR3 region has the DNA TGTGCCAGCAGTGTATGGGGGGAACAAGAGACCCAGTACTTC. This codes for CASSVWGEQETQYF.

J is TRBJ1-5 and V is TRBV19, with D perhaps TRBD1 (6 bases). Germline V lookup: CDR1 LNHDA, CDR2 SQIVND (reference sequence). There are 14 residues in the CDR3. V lost 4 bases, J lost 5 bases, and 12 bases lay in between. CDR3 residues: CASSTTGDHQPQHF. The CDR3 nucleotides read TGTGCCAGTAGTACGACAGGAGATCATCAGCCCCAGCATTTT.

DNA for the CDR3: TGCGCCAGCAGTGAACTGTCGGGAGAGACCCAGTACTTC. Protein product: CASSELSGETQYF. The V call is TRBV10-1, the J call TRBJ2-5; D gene uncertain. The CDR3 covers 13 residues. Trimming stripped 3 bases from V and 4 bases from J, with 9 bases between. The V gene's germline CDR1 is WNHNN and CDR2 SYGVQD (reference sequence).

The chain has TRBV21-1 and TRBJ2-5; no check of the table's D call, TRBD2, against the DNA was made. TRBV21-1 is a documented pseudogene. The CDR3 is made up of 22 amino acids. The CDR3 loop reads CASSTTRDRGRFSGSFQETQYF. CDR3 DNA sequence: TGTGCCAGCAGCACCACCCGGGACAGGGGGCGGTTTAGCGGGAGTTTCCAAGAGACCCAGTACTTC.

The rearrangement joins TRBV12-2 to TRBJ2-7; the DNA was not used to check the table's D call, TRBD2. TRBV12-2 is designated a pseudogene. The CDR3 sequence is 23 residues long. CDR3 in DNA: TGTGCAAGTCGCTCACGACAGGGCGCTCAGGTACTAGCGGGATCCAAATCTTCCTACGAGCAGTACTTC. Translated, it gives CASRSRQGAQVLAGSKSSYEQYF.

This chain links TRBV20-1 with TRBJ2-1; no reliable D call. This CDR3 region has 11 residues. The V end lost 6 bases, the J end lost 6 bases, and 9 bases lay between the germline ends. From germline, CDR1 is DFQATT and CDR2 SNEGSKA (reference sequence). The DNA for the CDR3 is TGCAGTGCGAGACGGTCCAATGAGCAGTTCTTC. Its translation is CSARRSNEQFF.

The count of this clone is one. This sequence joins TRBV4-1 and TRBJ1-6, with TRBD1 as a possible D gene (5 bases). V lost 4 bases to trimming and J lost 0 bases, with 13 bases between them. The CDR3 totals 17 residues. Germline CDR1 reads MGHRA; CDR2 reads YSYEKL. Here the CDR3 reads CASSRGGGSSYNSPLHF. CDR3 bases: TGCGCCAGCAGCCGCGGGGGAGGAAGCTCCTATAATTCACCCCTCCACTTT.

This rearrangement joins TRBV9 to TRBJ1-3; 9 bases map to TRBD1. With V trimmed by 3 bases and J by 10 bases, 11 bases remained unmatched. Germline assignment: CDR1 SGDLS and CDR2 YYNGEE. The CDR3 is 15 amino acids. The CDR3 is CASSAQGTGISTIYF. CDR3 coding DNA: TGTGCCAGCAGCGCCCAAGGGACAGGGATTTCAACCATATATTTT.

This clone appeared a few times. This sequence joins TRBV30 and TRBJ1-2, with D tentatively TRBD1 (5 bases). The ends were cut back, 5 bases at V and 1 base at J, with 8 bases in the middle. Looked up from germline, CDR1 is GTSNPN and CDR2 is SVGIG (reference sequence). The length of the CDR3 is 12 residues. CDR3 DNA sequence: TGTGCCTGGGGAGGGGTTAACTATGGCTACACCTTC. Encoded protein: CAWGGVNYGYTF. The variable domain in full, with the rest retrieved from reference TRBV30 and TRBJ1-2, is SQTIHQWPATLVQPVGSPLSLECTVEGTSNPNLYWYRQAAGRGLQLLFYSVGIGQISSEVPQNLSASRPQDRQFILSSKKLLLSDSGFYLCAWGGVNYGYTFGSGTRLTVV.

This sequence joins TRBV19 and TRBJ1-5, with D possibly being TRBD1 (6 bases). This CDR3 contains 16 residues. Per germline, CDR1 LNHDA and CDR2 SQIVND (reference sequence). V gave up 3 bases and J gave up 4 bases, with 16 bases separating them. As DNA, the CDR3 is TGTGCCAGTAGTATTCCCAAACAAGGGGGTAATCAGCCCCAGCATTTT. Translation: CASSIPKQGGNQPQHF. Drawing the rest from reference TRBV19 and TRBJ1-5, the complete variable domain is DGGITQSPKYLFRKEGQNVTLSCEQNLNHDAMYWYRQDPGQGLRLIYYSQIVNDFQKGDIAEGYSVSREKKESFPLTVTSAQKNPTAFYLCASSIPKQGGNQPQHFGDGTRLSIL.

The gene calls are TRBV6-6 and TRBJ2-7; weak D call: TRBD1 (5 bases). The CDR3 consists of 13 residues. Germline lookup yields CDR1 MNHNY and CDR2 SVGAGI (reference sequence). V was pared by 2 bases and J by 4 bases, with 9 bases between. CDR3 sequence (DNA): TGTGCCAGCAGTTACCCGACAGTGTACGAGCAGTACTTC. It encodes CASSYPTVYEQYF.

The chain employs TRBV4-1 and TRBJ2-1; D is perhaps TRBD1 (6 bases). The V end lost 4 bases, the J end lost 5 bases, and 15 bases lay between the germline ends. This CDR3 comprises 15 residues. Germline V gene sequence: CDR1 MGHRA, CDR2 YSYEKL. CDR3 sequence (DNA): TGCGCCAGCAGCCTAGGGGGTCGTCCGAACAATGAGCAGTTCTTC. Its translation: CASSLGGRPNNEQFF.

The rearrangement links TRBV4-3 to TRBJ2-7; 7 positions match TRBD1. The CDR3 totals 16 residues. The germline CDR1 and CDR2 sequences are LGHNA and YSLEER. With V trimmed by 1 base and J by 3 bases, 9 bases remained unmatched. The chain's CDR3 is CASSQGDSRGNYEQYF. The CDR3 DNA follows: TGCGCCAGCAGCCAAGGGGACAGTAGGGGTAACTACGAGCAGTACTTC.

Here the CDR3 reads CATSRDSGDRVAGYTF. CDR3 in DNA: TGTGCCACCAGCAGAGATTCGGGTGACAGGGTTGCTGGCTACACCTTC. The V gene is TRBV15, the J gene TRBJ1-2; 7 bases fit TRBD1. Germline loops: CDR1 LNHNV, CDR2 YYDKDF (reference sequence). The CDR3 has 16 amino acids. J was trimmed by 7 bases and V by 0 bases; bases with no gene match: 11.

The gene calls are TRBV19 and TRBJ2-5, with 11 bases lining up with TRBD1. Germline CDR1 is LNHDA and CDR2 is SQIVND (reference sequence). The length of the CDR3 is 15 residues. The J segment lost 5 bases and the V segment lost 7 bases, leaving 9 bases of the junction unmatched. The CDR3 DNA reads TGTGCCAGTAAGCCCGGGGACAGGGGGTTGGAGACCCAGTACTTC. Its translation is CASKPGDRGLETQYF.

This chain links TRBV30 with TRBJ1-4, with D maybe TRBD1 (5 bases). The CDR3 length is 14 residues. V was cut by 1 base and J by 8 bases, with 14 bases left in between. CDR1 is GTSNPN and CDR2 is SVGIG in the germline V gene (reference sequence). DNA of the CDR3: TGTGCCTGGAGTGGGGGGGAGCCGGCGGAAAAACTGTTTTTT. Its protein product is CAWSGGEPAEKLFF.

V is TRBV5-6 and J is TRBJ2-1, with D uncertain. Germline V gene sequence: CDR1 SGHDT, CDR2 YYEEEE. Trimming shortened V by 0 bases and J by 10 bases, and 8 bases separated the two germline ends. The CDR3 spans 12 residues. CDR3 amino acids: CASSLVTGEQFF. In DNA, the CDR3 is TGTGCCAGCAGCTTGGTCACCGGGGAGCAGTTCTTC.

The chain has TRBV10-2 and TRBJ1-1; 8 bases are shared with TRBD1. Germline V gene lookup returns CDR1 WSHSY and CDR2 SAAADI. The trim removed 3 bases at V and 11 bases at J, leaving 11 bases unmatched. The CDR3 has 14 residues. In DNA, the CDR3 is TGCGCCAGCAGTGACACCAGGGGGCGCGTGTCGGCTTTCTTT. Translated: CASSDTRGRVSAFF.

V is TRBV29-1 and J is TRBJ1-2; 7 bases fit TRBD1. The length of the CDR3 is 12 residues. In germline, CDR1 is SQVTM, CDR2 ANQGSEA. The trim removed 5 bases at V and 3 bases at J, leaving 3 bases unmatched. CDR3: CSVPGTDYGYTF. The CDR3 DNA sequence: TGCAGCGTTCCTGGGACAGACTATGGCTACACCTTC.

The CDR3 DNA is TGTGCCAGCATGGGGGAGGGCATCTTCTATGGCTACACCTTC. Protein sequence: CASMGEGIFYGYTF. The V gene is TRBV7-9, the J gene TRBJ1-2; perhaps TRBD1 as D (5 bases). Per the germline V gene, CDR1 is SEHNR and CDR2 is FQNEAQ (reference sequence). The V gene lost 7 bases and the J gene lost 4 bases, with 16 bases spanning the gap. CDR3 size: 14 residues.

The chain has TRBV11-2 and TRBJ2-2; D ambiguous. The CDR3 contains 15 residues. The germline CDR1 and CDR2 sequences are SGHAT and FQNNGV. Trimming removed 2 bases at V and 2 bases at J, with 9 bases between. The CDR3 reads CASSLTHRNTGELFF. CDR3 DNA: TGTGCCAGCAGCTTAACCCACAGAAACACCGGGGAGCTGTTTTTT.

The chain joins TRBV5-6 to TRBJ1-2; 11 bases are shared with TRBD1. With V trimmed by 2 bases and J by 8 bases, 2 bases remained unmatched. In germline, CDR1 is SGHDT, CDR2 YYEEEE. The CDR3 runs to 13 residues. CDR3 residues: CASSFGQGAGYTF. The CDR3, as DNA: TGTGCCAGCAGCTTCGGACAGGGGGCCGGCTACACCTTC.

The CDR3 DNA sequence: TGTGCCAGCTCACTAGGGGGTATCGCAGATACGCAGTATTTT. It is translated as CASSLGGIADTQYF. The V gene is TRBV18, the J gene TRBJ2-3; D is possibly TRBD1 (6 bases). Deletions cut 4 bases from V and 4 bases from J, with 12 bases between. Per germline, CDR1 KGHSH and CDR2 LQKENI. This CDR3 comprises 14 residues.

V gene TRBV29-1 combines with J gene TRBJ2-2, with 10 positions matching TRBD1. With 5 bases clipped from V and 1 base from J, the junction kept 7 bases outside the gene matches. CDR1 is SQVTM, CDR2 ANQGSEA, per germline. CDR3 length: 16 amino acids. Here the CDR3 reads CSVLDRGLMNTGELFF. In nucleotides, the CDR3 is TGCAGCGTTCTAGACAGGGGGCTTATGAACACCGGGGAGCTGTTTTTT.

V is TRBV5-6 and J is TRBJ1-5; the match to TRBD1 covers 7 bases. The length of the CDR3 is 16 residues. CDR1 is SGHDT, CDR2 YYEEEE, per germline. V lost 4 bases, J lost 1 base, and 8 bases stayed unmatched. The CDR3 loop reads CASSLTTRGSNQPQHF. The CDR3, as DNA: TGTGCCAGCAGCCTTACTACCAGGGGGAGCAATCAGCCCCAGCATTTT.

V usage is TRBV5-4 and J usage is TRBJ2-7, with D possibly being TRBD1 (5 bases). The germline V gene encodes CDR1 SGHNT and CDR2 YYREEE (reference sequence). The CDR3 loop spans 13 amino acids. V lost 7 bases to trimming and J lost 2 bases, with 13 bases between them. CDR3 DNA sequence: TGTGCCAGCCGCCCCGACAGTACCTACGAGCAGTACTTC. The encoded protein is CASRPDSTYEQYF.

This chain joins TRBV5-1 and TRBJ1-1, with 7 positions matching TRBD1. V shed 4 bases, J shed 5 bases, and the junction held 8 bases outside the gene matches. Germline V gene data show CDR1 as SGHRS and CDR2 as YFSETQ. This CDR3 region has 14 residues. Here the CDR3 reads CASSPSPGGTEAFF. CDR3 DNA: TGCGCCAGCAGCCCCTCCCCAGGGGGAACTGAAGCTTTCTTT.

In the case of this clone: Other DNA sequences in the same sample also yield this CDR3. The chain couples TRBV5-1 to TRBJ2-1, with 15 bases aligning to TRBD2. V shed 3 bases and J 8 bases; nucleotides not matched to a gene: 6. Germline V gene lookup returns CDR1 SGHRS and CDR2 YFSETQ. There are 16 residues in the CDR3. The CDR3 region has the DNA TGCGCCAGCAGCTCGGGACTAGCGGGAGGTTCGGATGAGCAGTTCTTC. Encoded protein: CASSSGLAGGSDEQFF. Combining the CDR3 with reference TRBV5-1 and TRBJ2-1 gives the whole variable domain KAGVTQTPRYLIKTRGQQVTLSCSPISGHRSVSWYQQTPGQGLQFLFEYFSETQRNKGNFPGRFSGRQFSNSRSEMNVSTLELGDSALYLCASSSGLAGGSDEQFFGPGTRLTVL.

This clone was seen once. This sequence joins TRBV5-5 and TRBJ2-5; TRBD2 matches 12 bases. Germline values: CDR1 SGHKS, CDR2 YYEKEE (reference sequence). The ends lost 0 bases at V and 5 bases at J; junction bases unmatched: 11. This CDR3 contains 18 residues. CDR3 residues: CASSLGPSGRAGWETQYF. For the CDR3, the DNA is TGTGCCAGCAGCTTGGGGCCTAGCGGGAGGGCCGGGTGGGAGACCCAGTACTTC.